This T cell receptor (beta chain) stems from a study of cytomegalovirus exposure and HLA in healthy donors. Overall study findings and caveats: According to the study, some 160 TCR beta chains were cytomegalovirus-associated.

As for this clone: Its antigen is not identified.

V was trimmed by 7 bases and J by 9 bases, leaving 16 bases between them. Germline-derived CDR1 and CDR2 are SNHLY and FYNNEI. The CDR3 loop spans 13 amino acids. TCRdb's table, derived via immunoSEQ multiplex PCR, lists solely in-frame clones and lacks some. The data contain about 150,000 clones, 70% to 90% of them singletons. The rearrangement links TRBV2 to TRBJ2-1, with TRBD2 as a possible D gene (7 bases). This clonotype originated in a man between 18 and 29 years old in good health and CMV-seronegative. The sample taken for sequencing was PBMCs. The CDR3 sequence is CASTLGGASEQFF. CDR3 sequence (DNA): TGTGCCAGCACCTTGGGGGGGGCAAGTGAGCAGTTCTTC.